This TCR beta chain was identified during a study of blood T cells in healthy people across ages. The authors ran a second PCR of roughly 6 to 12 cycles using a sample-barcoded 5' primer and a J-beta primer mix. TCRdb called the 5' RACE reads again in MiXCR, with one record for every CDR3 protein. The table shows 1 million or so distinct CDR3 sequences, with approximately 25% occurring only once. The study, taken as a whole, reports: TCR beta diversity was tightly associated with the proportion of naive T cells.

Germline CDR1 reads SGHTA; CDR2 reads FQGNSA. CDR3 length equals 13 residues. Concerning this clonotype itself: The antigen remains undetermined. Germline and junction disagree at one end, which may indicate a read error.

The same sample was also used in a study of T cells of mothers and their children.

This sequence was found in a girl aged 2-10 years in good health. The sequencing sample was made of blood. V is TRBV7-2 and J is TRBJ2-7; D is unresolved. CDR3 nucleotide sequence: TGTGCCAGCAGCGTCGGACGAGAGTACGAGCAGTATTTC. Its protein is CASSVGREYEQYF.